This TCR beta chain comes out of a study of low-dose radiotherapy and immunotherapy resistance in tumors. Study context: Dosing for Cohort 2 consisted of 1 Gy per fraction every two weeks, reaching a total of 13 Gy over 26 weeks.

Between the trimmed V and J ends, which lost 7 bases and 1 base, there was a span of 13 bases. The germline V gene has CDR1 SEHNR and CDR2 FQNEAQ (reference sequence). The CDR3 contains 14 residues. With TRAV- and TRBV-specific primers, first-strand cDNA was made, covering the alpha and beta chains. TCRs were amplified for roughly 22 PCR cycles with a constant-region primer and V-primer adapter. Isolated mRNA underwent amplification via in vitro transcription. TCRdb ran MiXCR on the reads and lists one entry per CDR3 protein. The repertoire holds around 20,000 distinct CDR3 sequences, with around 74% as singletons.

The clonotype originates from a human donor with advanced metastatic prostate, ovarian, gallbladder or colorectal cancer (not recorded which). This table probably holds off-target reads from a library built for another chain. The rearrangement joins TRBV7-9 to TRBJ1-1, with TRBD1 as a possible D gene (6 bases). In nucleotides, the CDR3 is TGTGCCAGCACCCCGGGGGCAAAGAACACTGAAGCTTTCTTT. It codes for CASTPGAKNTEAFF. Variable domain in full (rest from reference TRBV7-9 and TRBJ1-1): DTGVSQNPRHKITKRGQNVTFRCDPISEHNRLYWYRQTLGQGPEFLTYFQNEAQLEKSRLLSDRFSAERPKGSFSTLEIQRTEQGDSAMYLCASTPGAKNTEAFFGQGTRLTVV.